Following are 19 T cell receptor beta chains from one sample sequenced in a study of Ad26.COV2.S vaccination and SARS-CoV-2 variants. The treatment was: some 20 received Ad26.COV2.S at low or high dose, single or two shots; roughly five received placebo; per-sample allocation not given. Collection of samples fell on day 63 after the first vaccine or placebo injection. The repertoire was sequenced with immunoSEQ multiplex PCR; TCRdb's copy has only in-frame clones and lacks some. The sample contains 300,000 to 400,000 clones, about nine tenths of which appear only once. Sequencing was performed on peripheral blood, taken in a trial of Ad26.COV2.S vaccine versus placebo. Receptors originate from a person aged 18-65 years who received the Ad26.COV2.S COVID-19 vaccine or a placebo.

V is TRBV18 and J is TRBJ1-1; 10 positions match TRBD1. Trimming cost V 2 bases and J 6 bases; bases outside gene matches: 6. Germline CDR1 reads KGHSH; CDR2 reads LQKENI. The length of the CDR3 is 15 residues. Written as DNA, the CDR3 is TGTGCCAGCTCACCATCCGGAGGACAGGGGGCTGAAGCTTTCTTT. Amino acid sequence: CASSPSGGQGAEAFF.

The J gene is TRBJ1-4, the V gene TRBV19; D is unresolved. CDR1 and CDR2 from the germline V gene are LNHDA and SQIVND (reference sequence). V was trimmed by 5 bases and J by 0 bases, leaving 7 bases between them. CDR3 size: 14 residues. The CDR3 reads CASSLGATNEKLFF. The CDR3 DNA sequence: TGTGCCAGTAGTCTGGGTGCAACTAATGAAAAACTGTTTTTT.

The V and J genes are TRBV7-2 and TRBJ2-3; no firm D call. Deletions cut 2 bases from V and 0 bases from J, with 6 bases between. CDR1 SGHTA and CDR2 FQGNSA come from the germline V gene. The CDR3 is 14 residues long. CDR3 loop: CASSLLYSTDTQYF. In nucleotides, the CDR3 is TGTGCCAGCAGCTTACTTTATAGCACAGATACGCAGTATTTT. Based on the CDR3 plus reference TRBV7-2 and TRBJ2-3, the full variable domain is GAGVSQSPSNKVTEKGKDVELRCDPISGHTALYWYRQSLGQGLEFLIYFQGNSAPDKSGLPSDRFSAERTGGSVSTLTIQRTQQEDSAVYLCASSLLYSTDTQYFGPGTRLTVL.

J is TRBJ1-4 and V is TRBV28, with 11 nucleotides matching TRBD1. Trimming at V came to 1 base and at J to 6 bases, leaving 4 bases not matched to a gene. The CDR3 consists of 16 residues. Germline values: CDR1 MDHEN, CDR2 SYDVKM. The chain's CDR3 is CASSLYRTGGYEKLFF. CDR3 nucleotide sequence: TGTGCCAGCAGTTTATACCGGACAGGGGGCTATGAAAAACTGTTTTTT.

The CDR3 DNA is TGTGCCAGCAGTTACGGGGAACTTGGAAACACCATATATTTT. Its translation is CASSYGELGNTIYF. This chain joins TRBV6-5 and TRBJ1-3; D gene uncertain. Looked up from germline, CDR1 is MNHEY and CDR2 is SVGAGI. V was shortened by 2 bases and J by 3 bases, with 8 bases between the two germline ends. The length of the CDR3 is 14 residues.

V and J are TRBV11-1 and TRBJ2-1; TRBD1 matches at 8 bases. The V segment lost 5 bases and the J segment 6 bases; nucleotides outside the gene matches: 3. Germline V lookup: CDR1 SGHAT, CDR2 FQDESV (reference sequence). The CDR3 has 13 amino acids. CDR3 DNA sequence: TGTGCCAGCAGCGTGGACAGGGTCAATGAGCAGTTCTTC. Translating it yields CASSVDRVNEQFF.

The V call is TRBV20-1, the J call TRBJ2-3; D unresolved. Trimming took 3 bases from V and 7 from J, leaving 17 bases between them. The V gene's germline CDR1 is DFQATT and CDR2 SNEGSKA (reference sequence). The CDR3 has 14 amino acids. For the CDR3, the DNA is TGCAGTGCTAGTACCCTAGAGTGGCGGAATACGCAGTATTTT. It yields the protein CSASTLEWRNTQYF.

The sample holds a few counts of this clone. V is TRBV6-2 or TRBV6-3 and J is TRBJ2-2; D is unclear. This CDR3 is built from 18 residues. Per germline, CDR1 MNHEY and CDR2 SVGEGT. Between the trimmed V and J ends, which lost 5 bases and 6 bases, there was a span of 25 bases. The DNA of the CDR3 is TGTGCCAGCAGTCTCCCGGCTCAGGCGTTCATCTCCCCCGGGGAGCTGTTTTTT. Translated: CASSLPAQAFISPGELFF.

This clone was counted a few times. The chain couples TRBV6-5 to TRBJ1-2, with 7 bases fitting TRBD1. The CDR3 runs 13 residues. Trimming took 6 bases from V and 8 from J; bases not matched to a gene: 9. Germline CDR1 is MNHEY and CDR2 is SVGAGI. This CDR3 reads CASRPTGIGGYTF. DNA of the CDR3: TGTGCCAGCAGACCGACAGGGATAGGCGGCTACACCTTC.

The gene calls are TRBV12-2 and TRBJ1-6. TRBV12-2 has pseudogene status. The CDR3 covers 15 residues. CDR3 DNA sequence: TGTGCAAGTCGCTTAGACGGTTCTCTACATTCACCCCTCCACTTT. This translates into CASRLDGSLHSPLHF.

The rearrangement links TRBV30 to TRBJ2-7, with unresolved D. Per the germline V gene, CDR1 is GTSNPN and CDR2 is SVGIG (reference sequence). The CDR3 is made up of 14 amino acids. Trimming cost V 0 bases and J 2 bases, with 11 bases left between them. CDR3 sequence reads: CAWSVMGITYEQYF. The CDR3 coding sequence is TGTGCCTGGAGTGTAATGGGCATAACCTACGAGCAGTACTTC. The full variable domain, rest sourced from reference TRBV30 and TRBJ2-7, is SQTIHQWPATLVQPVGSPLSLECTVEGTSNPNLYWYRQAAGRGLQLLFYSVGIGQISSEVPQNLSASRPQDRQFILSSKKLLLSDSGFYLCAWSVMGITYEQYFGPGTRLTVT.

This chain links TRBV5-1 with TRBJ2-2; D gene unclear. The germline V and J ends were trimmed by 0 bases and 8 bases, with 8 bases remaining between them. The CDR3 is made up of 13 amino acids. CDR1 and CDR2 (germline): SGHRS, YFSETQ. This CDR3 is CASSLAIGGELFF. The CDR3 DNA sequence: TGCGCCAGCAGCTTGGCCATAGGAGGGGAGCTGTTTTTT.

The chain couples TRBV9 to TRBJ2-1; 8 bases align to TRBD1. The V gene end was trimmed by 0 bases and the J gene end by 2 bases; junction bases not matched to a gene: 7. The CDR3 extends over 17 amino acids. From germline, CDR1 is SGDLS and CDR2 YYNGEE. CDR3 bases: TGTGCCAGCAGCGTAGCTCAGGGGACAGGCCCCTACAATGAGCAGTTCTTC. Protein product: CASSVAQGTGPYNEQFF.

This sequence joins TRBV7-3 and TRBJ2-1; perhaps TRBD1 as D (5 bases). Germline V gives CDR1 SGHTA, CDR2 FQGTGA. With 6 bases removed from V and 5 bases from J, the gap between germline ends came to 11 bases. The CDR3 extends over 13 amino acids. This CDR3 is CASSYEGDNEQFF. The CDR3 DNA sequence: TGTGCCAGCAGTTACGAAGGGGACAATGAGCAGTTCTTC.

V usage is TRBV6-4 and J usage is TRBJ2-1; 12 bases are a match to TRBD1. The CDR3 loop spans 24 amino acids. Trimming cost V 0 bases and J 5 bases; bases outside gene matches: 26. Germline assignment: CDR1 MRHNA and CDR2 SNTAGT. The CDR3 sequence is CASSDSSRGIGDRGRGEAHNEQFF. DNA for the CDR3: TGTGCCAGCAGTGACTCGAGTCGAGGTATAGGGGACAGGGGGCGCGGAGAGGCCCACAATGAGCAGTTCTTC.

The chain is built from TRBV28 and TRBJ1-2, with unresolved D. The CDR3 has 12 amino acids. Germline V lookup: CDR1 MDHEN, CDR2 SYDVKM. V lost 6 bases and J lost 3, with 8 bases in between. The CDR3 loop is CASRSTDYGYTF. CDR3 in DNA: TGTGCCAGCAGATCGACGGACTATGGCTACACCTTC.

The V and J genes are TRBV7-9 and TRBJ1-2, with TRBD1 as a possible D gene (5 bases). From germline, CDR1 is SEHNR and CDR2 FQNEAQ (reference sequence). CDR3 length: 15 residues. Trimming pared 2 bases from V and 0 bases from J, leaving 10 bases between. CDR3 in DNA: TGTGCCAGCAGCTTAACAGGATCAGCTAACTATGGCTACACCTTC. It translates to CASSLTGSANYGYTF.

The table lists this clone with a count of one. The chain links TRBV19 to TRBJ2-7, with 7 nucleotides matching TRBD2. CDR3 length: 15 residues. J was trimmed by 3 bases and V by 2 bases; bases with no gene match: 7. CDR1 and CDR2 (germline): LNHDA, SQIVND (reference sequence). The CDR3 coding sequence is TGTGCCAGTAGTATATCTAGCGGTTTAGACTACGAGCAGTACTTC. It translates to CASSISSGLDYEQYF.

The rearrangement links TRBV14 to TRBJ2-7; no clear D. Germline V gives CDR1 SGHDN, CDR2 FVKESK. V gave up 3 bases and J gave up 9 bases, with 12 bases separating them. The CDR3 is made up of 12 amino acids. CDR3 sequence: CASSQTPLGQYF. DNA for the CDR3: TGTGCCAGCAGCCAGACTCCTTTGGGGCAGTACTTC.